A selection of T cell receptor beta chains follows, all from one sample in a study of Graves' ophthalmopathy and Graves' hyperthyroidism. One entry per CDR3 protein, called by TCRdb with MiXCR from the multiplex PCR reads. The table includes a few hundred thousand distinct CDR3 sequences, about 40% detected once. What was sequenced was peripheral blood or thyroid tissue (not recorded which). The receptor source for this set is an adult man with Graves' hyperthyroidism. The CDR3 runs from the conserved cysteine through the conserved F or W. Each record gives: CDR3 DNA, CDR3 protein, clone size, V gene, J gene, D gene. D genes are given only for firm matches. Only some rows state a clone size, as once, few, many or a class for expanded clones.

cdr3_nt: TGTGCCAGCAGTTTACAATTTGAAGCTTTCTTT
cdr3_aa: CASSLQFEAFF
clone_size: -
v_call: TRBV28
j_call: TRBJ1-1
d_call: -

cdr3_nt: TGTGCCATCAGCGGCGGACAGGGCGAGGAGCCCCAGCATTTT
cdr3_aa: CAISGGQGEEPQHF
clone_size: many
v_call: TRBV10-3
j_call: TRBJ1-5
d_call: TRBD1

cdr3_nt: TGCAGTGCTAGAGATGGTTTGGGAGGTCAGCCCCAGCATTTT
cdr3_aa: CSARDGLGGQPQHF
clone_size: few
v_call: TRBV20-1
j_call: TRBJ1-5
d_call: -

cdr3_nt: TGTGCCGCCAGTGATTTGCAGCGCGATACGCAGTATTTT
cdr3_aa: CAASDLQRDTQYF
clone_size: -
v_call: TRBV24-1
j_call: TRBJ2-3
d_call: -

cdr3_nt: TGTGCCAGCAGCCAAGATACCCGGGACAGGGGATCACCCCTCCACTTT
cdr3_aa: CASSQDTRDRGSPLHF
clone_size: many
v_call: TRBV4-2
j_call: TRBJ1-6
d_call: TRBD1

cdr3_nt: TGCAGTGCTAGTTGGCAACAGGGGCTGGGGACTGAAGCTTTCTTT
cdr3_aa: CSASWQQGLGTEAFF
clone_size: many
v_call: TRBV20-1
j_call: TRBJ1-1
d_call: TRBD1

cdr3_nt: TGTGCCAGCAGTAACAGGGGAGGAGGACTTTACGAGCAGTACTTC
cdr3_aa: CASSNRGGGLYEQYF
clone_size: many
v_call: TRBV7-9
j_call: TRBJ2-7
d_call: -

cdr3_nt: TGCAGTGCCAGTAGCGGGGAGCTGTTTTTT
cdr3_aa: CSASSGELFF
clone_size: -
v_call: TRBV20-1
j_call: TRBJ2-2
d_call: -

cdr3_nt: TGTGCCAGCAGCCGTATCGCCGGGGCTAGCGGGCCAAATGAGCAGTTCTTC
cdr3_aa: CASSRIAGASGPNEQFF
clone_size: -
v_call: TRBV14
j_call: TRBJ2-1
d_call: TRBD2

cdr3_nt: TGCGCCAGCAGCCCCTGGGCGGTGAGCACTGAAGCTTTCTTT
cdr3_aa: CASSPWAVSTEAFF
clone_size: -
v_call: TRBV4-1
j_call: TRBJ1-1
d_call: -

cdr3_nt: TGTGCCAGCAGCTTCCGGGACAGGGCAGAACTGTTTTTT
cdr3_aa: CASSFRDRAELFF
clone_size: -
v_call: TRBV7-9
j_call: TRBJ1-4
d_call: TRBD1

cdr3_nt: TGTGCCAGCAGCTCAACAGGGGGCAGGGATGAGCAGTTCTTC
cdr3_aa: CASSSTGGRDEQFF
clone_size: many
v_call: TRBV7-9
j_call: TRBJ2-1
d_call: TRBD1

cdr3_nt: TGTGCCAGCAGCACAACTGACAGGTCGCGGGGGGCCAACGTCCTGACTTTC
cdr3_aa: CASSTTDRSRGANVLTF
clone_size: many
v_call: TRBV11-3
j_call: TRBJ2-6
d_call: -

cdr3_nt: TGTGCCAGCAGCCTTGAGGTTGGGGGCAACGTCCTGACTTTC
cdr3_aa: CASSLEVGGNVLTF
clone_size: -
v_call: TRBV6-6
j_call: TRBJ2-6
d_call: -

cdr3_nt: TGTGCCAGCAGTTTCGCCAGGGTCAATCAGCCCCAGCATTTT
cdr3_aa: CASSFARVNQPQHF
clone_size: many
v_call: TRBV12-3/TRBV12-4
j_call: TRBJ1-5
d_call: -

cdr3_nt: TGTGCCAGTAGTTTTAGTGGGCGCAATCAGCCCCAGCATTTT
cdr3_aa: CASSFSGRNQPQHF
clone_size: many
v_call: TRBV19
j_call: TRBJ1-5
d_call: -

cdr3_nt: TGCAGTGCTAGAGATGTTTGGTCAGATACGCAGTATTTT
cdr3_aa: CSARDVWSDTQYF
clone_size: few
v_call: TRBV20-1
j_call: TRBJ2-3
d_call: -

cdr3_nt: TGTGCCAGTTCCGGGACAGGGGGCAATGAGCAGTTCTTC
cdr3_aa: CASSGTGGNEQFF
clone_size: -
v_call: TRBV6-6
j_call: TRBJ2-1
d_call: TRBD1

cdr3_nt: TGCAGCGGCCGACCGGGGGACCTGAGGCAAGAGACCCAGTACTTC
cdr3_aa: CSGRPGDLRQETQYF
clone_size: many
v_call: TRBV29-1
j_call: TRBJ2-5
d_call: -

cdr3_nt: TGTGCCATCAGTGGAAGGGAAAATGAAAAACTGTTTTTT
cdr3_aa: CAISGRENEKLFF
clone_size: many
v_call: TRBV10-3
j_call: TRBJ1-4
d_call: -

cdr3_nt: TGTGCCACCAGGGCCGGGACAGGGGGGACCTACGAGCAGTACTTC
cdr3_aa: CATRAGTGGTYEQYF
clone_size: -
v_call: TRBV24-1
j_call: TRBJ2-7
d_call: TRBD1

cdr3_nt: TGTGCCAGCAGCTTAACTCCGGGACTAGCGGAGCCCTACGAGCAGTACTTC
cdr3_aa: CASSLTPGLAEPYEQYF
clone_size: -
v_call: TRBV7-9
j_call: TRBJ2-7
d_call: TRBD2